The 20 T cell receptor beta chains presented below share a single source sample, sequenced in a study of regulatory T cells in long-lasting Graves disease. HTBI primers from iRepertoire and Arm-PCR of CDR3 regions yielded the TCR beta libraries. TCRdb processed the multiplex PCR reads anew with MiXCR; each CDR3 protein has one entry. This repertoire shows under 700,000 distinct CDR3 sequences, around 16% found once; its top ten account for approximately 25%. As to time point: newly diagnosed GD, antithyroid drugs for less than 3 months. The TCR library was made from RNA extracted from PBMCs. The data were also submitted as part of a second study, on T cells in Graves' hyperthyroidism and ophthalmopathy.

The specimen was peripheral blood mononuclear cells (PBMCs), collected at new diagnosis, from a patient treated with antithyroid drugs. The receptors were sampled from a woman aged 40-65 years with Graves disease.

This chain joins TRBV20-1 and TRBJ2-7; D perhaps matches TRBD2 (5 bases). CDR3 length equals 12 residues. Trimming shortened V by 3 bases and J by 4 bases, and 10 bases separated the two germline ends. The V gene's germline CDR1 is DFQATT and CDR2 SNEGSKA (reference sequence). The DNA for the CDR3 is TGCAGTGCTAGGGGTACTAGTTACGAGCAGTACTTC. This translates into CSARGTSYEQYF.

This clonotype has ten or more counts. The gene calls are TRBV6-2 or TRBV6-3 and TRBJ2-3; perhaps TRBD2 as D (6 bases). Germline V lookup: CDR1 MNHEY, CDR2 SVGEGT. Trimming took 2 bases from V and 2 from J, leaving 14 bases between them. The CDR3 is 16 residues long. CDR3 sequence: CASSYLRGTVTDTQYF. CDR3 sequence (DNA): TGTGCCAGCAGTTACCTCCGGGGGACCGTCACAGATACGCAGTATTTT.

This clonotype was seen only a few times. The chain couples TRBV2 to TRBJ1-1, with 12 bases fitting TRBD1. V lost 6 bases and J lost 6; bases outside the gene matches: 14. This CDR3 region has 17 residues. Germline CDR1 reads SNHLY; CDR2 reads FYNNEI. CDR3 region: CASSQGGTGGIRAEAFF. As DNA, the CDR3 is TGTGCCAGCAGCCAGGGGGGGACAGGGGGCATTAGAGCTGAAGCTTTCTTT.

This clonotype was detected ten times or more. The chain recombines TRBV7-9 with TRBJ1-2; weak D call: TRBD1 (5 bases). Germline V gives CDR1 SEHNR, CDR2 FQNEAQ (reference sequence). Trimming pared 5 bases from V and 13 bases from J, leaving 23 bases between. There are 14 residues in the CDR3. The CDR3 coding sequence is TGTGCCAGCAGCCTCCGGGACGGATCTCCCCTGAGCACCTTC. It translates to CASSLRDGSPLSTF.

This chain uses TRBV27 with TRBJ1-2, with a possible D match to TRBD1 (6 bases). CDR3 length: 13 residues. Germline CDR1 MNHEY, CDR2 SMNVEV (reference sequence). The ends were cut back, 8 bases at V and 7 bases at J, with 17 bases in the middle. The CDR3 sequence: CASRSDSSGGYTF. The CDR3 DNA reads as TGTGCCAGCCGATCGGACAGTTCGGGTGGCTACACCTTC.

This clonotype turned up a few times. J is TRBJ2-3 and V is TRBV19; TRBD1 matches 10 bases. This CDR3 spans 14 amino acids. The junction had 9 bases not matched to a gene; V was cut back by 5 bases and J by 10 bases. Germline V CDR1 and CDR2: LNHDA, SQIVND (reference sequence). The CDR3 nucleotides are TGTGCCAGTAGTCAGGGACAGGGGCTCAGTTCGCAGTATTTT. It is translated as CASSQGQGLSSQYF.

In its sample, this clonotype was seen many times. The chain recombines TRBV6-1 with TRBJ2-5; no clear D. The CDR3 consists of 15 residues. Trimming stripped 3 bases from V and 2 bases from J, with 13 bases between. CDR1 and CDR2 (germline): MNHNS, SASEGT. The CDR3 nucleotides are TGTGCCAGCAGTGAGGTGGAGATGGCTCAAGAGACCCAGTACTTC. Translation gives CASSEVEMAQETQYF.

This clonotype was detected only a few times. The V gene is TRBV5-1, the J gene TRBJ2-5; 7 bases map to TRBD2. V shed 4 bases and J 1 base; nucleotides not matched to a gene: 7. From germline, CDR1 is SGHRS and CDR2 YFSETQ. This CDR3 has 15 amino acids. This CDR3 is CASSGSSGFQETQYF. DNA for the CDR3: TGCGCCAGCAGCGGGAGTAGCGGGTTCCAAGAGACCCAGTACTTC.

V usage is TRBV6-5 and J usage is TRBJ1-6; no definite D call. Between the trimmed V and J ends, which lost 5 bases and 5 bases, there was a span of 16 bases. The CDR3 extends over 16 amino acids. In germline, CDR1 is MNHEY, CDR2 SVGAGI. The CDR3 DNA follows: TGTGCCAGCAGTACCTCAAGGTGGGTGAATAATTCACCCCTCCACTTT. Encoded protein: CASSTSRWVNNSPLHF.

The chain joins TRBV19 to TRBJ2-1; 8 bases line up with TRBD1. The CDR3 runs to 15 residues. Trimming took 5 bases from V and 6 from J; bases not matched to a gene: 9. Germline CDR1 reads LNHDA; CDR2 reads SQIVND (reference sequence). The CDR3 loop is CASSPWTGSGNEQFF. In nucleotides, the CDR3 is TGTGCCAGTAGTCCTTGGACAGGGTCAGGCAATGAGCAGTTCTTC.

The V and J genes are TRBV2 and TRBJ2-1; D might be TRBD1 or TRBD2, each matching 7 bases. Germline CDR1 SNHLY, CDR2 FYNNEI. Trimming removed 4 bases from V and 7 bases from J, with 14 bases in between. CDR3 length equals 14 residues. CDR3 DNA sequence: TGTGCCAGCAGTGTAGGGAGGGGGCGTAATGAGCAGTTCTTC. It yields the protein CASSVGRGRNEQFF.

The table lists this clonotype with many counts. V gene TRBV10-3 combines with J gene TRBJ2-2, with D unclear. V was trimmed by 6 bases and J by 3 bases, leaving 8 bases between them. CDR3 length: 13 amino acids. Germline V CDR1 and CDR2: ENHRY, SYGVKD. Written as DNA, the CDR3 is TGTGCCATCAGCCTTACTTACACCGGGGAGCTGTTTTTT. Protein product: CAISLTYTGELFF.

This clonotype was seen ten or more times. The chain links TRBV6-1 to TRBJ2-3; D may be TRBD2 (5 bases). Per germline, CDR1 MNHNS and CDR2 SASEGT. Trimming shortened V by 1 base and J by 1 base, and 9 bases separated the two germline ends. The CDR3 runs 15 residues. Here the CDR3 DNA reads TGTGCCAGCAGTGAAGAAGGACTCCGCACAGATACGCAGTATTTT. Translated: CASSEEGLRTDTQYF.

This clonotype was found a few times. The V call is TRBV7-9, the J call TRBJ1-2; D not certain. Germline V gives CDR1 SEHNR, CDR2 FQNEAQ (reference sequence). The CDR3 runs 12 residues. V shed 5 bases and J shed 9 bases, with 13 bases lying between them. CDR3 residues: CASSQTPERYTF. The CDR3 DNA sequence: TGTGCCAGCAGCCAAACCCCCGAACGCTACACCTTC. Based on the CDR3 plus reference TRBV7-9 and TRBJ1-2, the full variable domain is DTGVSQNPRHKITKRGQNVTFRCDPISEHNRLYWYRQTLGQGPEFLTYFQNEAQLEKSRLLSDRFSAERPKGSFSTLEIQRTEQGDSAMYLCASSQTPERYTFGSGTRLTVV.

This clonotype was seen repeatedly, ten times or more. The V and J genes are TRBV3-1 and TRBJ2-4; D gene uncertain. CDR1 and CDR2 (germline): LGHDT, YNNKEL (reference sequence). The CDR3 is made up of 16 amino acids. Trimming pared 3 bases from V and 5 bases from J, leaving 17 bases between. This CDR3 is CASSQFANPRENIQYF. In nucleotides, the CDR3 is TGTGCCAGCAGCCAGTTTGCCAACCCCCGGGAAAACATTCAGTACTTC. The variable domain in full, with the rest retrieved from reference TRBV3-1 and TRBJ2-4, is DTAVSQTPKYLVTQMGNDKSIKCEQNLGHDTMYWYKQDSKKFLKIMFSYNNKELIINETVPNRFSPKSPDKAHLNLHINSLELGDSAVYFCASSQFANPRENIQYFGAGTRLSVL.

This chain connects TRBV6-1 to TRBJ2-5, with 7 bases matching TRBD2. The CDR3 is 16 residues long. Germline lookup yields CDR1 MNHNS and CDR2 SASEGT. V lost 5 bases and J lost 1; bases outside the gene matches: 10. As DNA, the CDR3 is TGTGCCAGCAGTCCCCTGACCCGGGGGGTCCAAGAGACCCAGTACTTC. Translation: CASSPLTRGVQETQYF.

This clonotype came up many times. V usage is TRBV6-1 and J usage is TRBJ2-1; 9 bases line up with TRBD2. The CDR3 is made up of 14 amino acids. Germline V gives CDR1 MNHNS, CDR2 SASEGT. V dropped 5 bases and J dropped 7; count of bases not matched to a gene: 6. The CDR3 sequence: CASSRGGAGNEQFF. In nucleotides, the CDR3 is TGTGCCAGCAGTCGCGGGGGGGCCGGGAATGAGCAGTTCTTC.

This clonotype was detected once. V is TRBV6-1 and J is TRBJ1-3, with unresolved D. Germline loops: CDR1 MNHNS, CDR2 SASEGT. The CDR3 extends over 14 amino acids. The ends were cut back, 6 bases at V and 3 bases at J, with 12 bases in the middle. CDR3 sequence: CASSPAGFGNTIYF. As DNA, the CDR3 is TGTGCCAGCAGCCCCGCGGGGTTTGGAAACACCATATATTTT.

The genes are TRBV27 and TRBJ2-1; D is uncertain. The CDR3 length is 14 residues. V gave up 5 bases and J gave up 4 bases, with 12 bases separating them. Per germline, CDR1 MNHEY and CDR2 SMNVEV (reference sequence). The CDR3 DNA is TGTGCCAGCAGTCCGCTCTTCCTTTACAATGAGCAGTTCTTC. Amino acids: CASSPLFLYNEQFF.

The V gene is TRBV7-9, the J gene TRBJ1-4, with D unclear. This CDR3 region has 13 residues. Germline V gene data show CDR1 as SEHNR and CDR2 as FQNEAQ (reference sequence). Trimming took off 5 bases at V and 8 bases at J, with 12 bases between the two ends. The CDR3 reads CASSPTAGEKLFF. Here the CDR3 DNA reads TGTGCCAGCAGCCCGACGGCAGGCGAAAAACTGTTTTTT.